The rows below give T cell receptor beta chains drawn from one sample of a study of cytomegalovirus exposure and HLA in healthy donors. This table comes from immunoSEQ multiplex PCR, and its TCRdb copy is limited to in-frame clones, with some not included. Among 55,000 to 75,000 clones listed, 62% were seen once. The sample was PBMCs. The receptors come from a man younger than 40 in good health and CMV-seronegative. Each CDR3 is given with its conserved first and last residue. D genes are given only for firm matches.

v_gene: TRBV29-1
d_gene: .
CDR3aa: CSAVFVPGGVPEKLFF

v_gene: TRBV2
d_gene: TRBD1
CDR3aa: CASSEAPVARGSYEQYF

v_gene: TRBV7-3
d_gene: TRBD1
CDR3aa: CASSMGQVDSPLHF

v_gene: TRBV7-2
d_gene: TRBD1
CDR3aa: CASSHRDRRVIQETQYF

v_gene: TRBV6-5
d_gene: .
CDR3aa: CASRTATGETFF

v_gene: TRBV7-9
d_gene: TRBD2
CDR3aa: CASSRTSGGELFF

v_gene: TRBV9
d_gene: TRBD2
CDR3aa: CASSSTGGSYNEQFF

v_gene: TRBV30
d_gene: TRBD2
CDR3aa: CAWSVASGGIGGELFF

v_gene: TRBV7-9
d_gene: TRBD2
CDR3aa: CASFRTSGGHEQFF

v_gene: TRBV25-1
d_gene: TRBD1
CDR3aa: CASSEWTGSTYEQYF

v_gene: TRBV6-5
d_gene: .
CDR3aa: CASSSYREPNQPQHF

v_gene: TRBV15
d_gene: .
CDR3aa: CATSREQGWVYEQYF

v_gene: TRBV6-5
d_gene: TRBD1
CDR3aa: CASRDRDSDTEAFF

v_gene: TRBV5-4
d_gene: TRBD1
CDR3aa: CASSQGQVNYGYTF

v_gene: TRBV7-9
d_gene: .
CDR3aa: CASKSPGYQETQYF

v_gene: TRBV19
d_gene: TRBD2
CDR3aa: CASNPGASGGPIQYF

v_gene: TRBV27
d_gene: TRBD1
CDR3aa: CASSFGTGTYEQYF

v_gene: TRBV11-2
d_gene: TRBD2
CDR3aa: CASSYVRMTSGGANNEQFF

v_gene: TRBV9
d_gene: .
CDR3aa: CASSLAGQSTSDTIYF

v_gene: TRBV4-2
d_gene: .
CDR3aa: CASSQDAGITEAFF

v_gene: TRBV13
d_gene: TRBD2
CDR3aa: CASSSGSAGGTGELFF

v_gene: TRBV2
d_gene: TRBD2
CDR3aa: CASSPEILAGARGEQYF

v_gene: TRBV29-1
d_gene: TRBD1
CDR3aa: CSVDREDYGYTF

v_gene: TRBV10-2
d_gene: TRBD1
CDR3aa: CASSVGGGETQYF

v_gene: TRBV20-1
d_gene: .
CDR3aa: CSAIKETQYF

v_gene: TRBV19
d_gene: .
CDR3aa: CASTVVASNEKLFF

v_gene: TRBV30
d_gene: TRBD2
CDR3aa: CAWSPGGLAGSTDTQYF

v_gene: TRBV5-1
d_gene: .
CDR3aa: CASRPGGDTEAFF

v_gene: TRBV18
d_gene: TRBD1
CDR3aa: CASSRDRGSNQPQHF

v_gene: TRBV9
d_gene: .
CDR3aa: CASSAYGGNEQFF

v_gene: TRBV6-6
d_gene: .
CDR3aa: CASRDFLSSYEQYF

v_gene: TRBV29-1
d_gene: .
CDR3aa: CSVVGPREAFF

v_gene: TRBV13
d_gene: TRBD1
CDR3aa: CASSFRRQGWYTF

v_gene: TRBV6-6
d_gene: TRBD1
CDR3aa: CASSYSGQGEETQYF

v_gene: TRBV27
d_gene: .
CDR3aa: CATTNAGTKGYTF

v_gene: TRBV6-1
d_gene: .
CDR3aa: CASSALLGGTGTHEQFF

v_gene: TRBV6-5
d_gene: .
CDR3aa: CASRQTRLYNEQFF

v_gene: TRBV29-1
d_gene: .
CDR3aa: CSVDDGYYEQYF

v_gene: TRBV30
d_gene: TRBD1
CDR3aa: CAWSPGTGGEKLFF

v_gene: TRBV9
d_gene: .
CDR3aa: CASSPPGVGETQYF

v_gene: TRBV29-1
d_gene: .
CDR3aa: CSVGGWVGNPETQYF

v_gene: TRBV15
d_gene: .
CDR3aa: CATSTGTTYEQYF

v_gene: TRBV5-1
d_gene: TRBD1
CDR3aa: CASREQGAGTEAFF

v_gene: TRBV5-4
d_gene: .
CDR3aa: CASSLGGTSSVTDTQYF

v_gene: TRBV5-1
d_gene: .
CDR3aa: CASSPGNAEAEAFF

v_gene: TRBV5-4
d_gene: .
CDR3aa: CASSSPWLAEETQYF

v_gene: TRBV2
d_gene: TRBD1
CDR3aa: CASCSDRLSSYNEQFF

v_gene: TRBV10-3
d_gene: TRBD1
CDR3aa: CAISESGQGGNQPQHF